These 6 T cell receptor beta chains were sequenced from one sample in a study of siplizumab effects on memory and regulatory T cells. Sequencing used immunoSEQ multiplex PCR; TCRdb keeps in-frame clones, though not all of them. This table holds 80,000 to 130,000 clones, about 90% found once. Sequencing was performed on CD4+ T cells sorted from blood. The source of these receptors is a human donor in good health. Some clones in this sample may be carry-over from other donors' samples.

The chain links TRBV10-2 to TRBJ2-1; TRBD2 might be the D (6 bases). Trimming took off 6 bases at V and 1 base at J, with 10 bases between the two ends. There are 14 residues in the CDR3. From germline, CDR1 is WSHSY and CDR2 SAAADI. In nucleotides, the CDR3 is TGCGCCAGCAGGCTAGCGAAATCCTACAATGAGCAGTTCTTC. It encodes CASRLAKSYNEQFF.

As DNA, the CDR3 is TGTGCCAGCAGCTTGGCGTCAGGGATATCTGGAAACACCATATATTTT. Its protein product is CASSLASGISGNTIYF. V and J are TRBV5-5 and TRBJ1-3; a weak D match, TRBD1 (5 bases). CDR1 SGHKS and CDR2 YYEKEE come from the germline V gene (reference sequence). V was pared by 0 bases and J by 1 base, with 11 bases between. This CDR3 has 16 residues. The full variable domain, its missing parts supplied by reference TRBV5-5 and TRBJ1-3, is DAGVTQSPTHLIKTRGQQVTLRCSPISGHKSVSWYQQVLGQGPQFIFQYYEKEERGRGNFPDRFSARQFPNYSSELNVNALLLGDSALYLCASSLASGISGNTIYFGEGSWLTVV.

The chain links TRBV7-3 to TRBJ2-5, with D perhaps being TRBD1 or TRBD2 (5 bases each). Trimming left V 5 bases short and J 5 bases short, with 12 bases between. Germline V gives CDR1 SGHTA, CDR2 FQGTGA. The CDR3 consists of 13 residues. CDR3 DNA: TGTGCCAGCAGCCCAGGGTCGGGGGAGACCCAGTACTTC. Its protein is CASSPGSGETQYF.

This clone was observed once. This rearrangement joins TRBV19 to TRBJ1-2; D uncertain. Germline V gene sequence: CDR1 LNHDA, CDR2 SQIVND (reference sequence). V lost 4 bases and J 4 bases, leaving 19 bases between the germline ends. The CDR3 extends over 16 amino acids. CDR3 DNA: TGTGCCAGTAGTACCCCCCAGGCTCCCGTTGGCTATGGCTACACCTTC. This sequence encodes CASSTPQAPVGYGYTF.

The chain has TRBV7-6 and TRBJ2-2; D unclear. The ends were cut back, 6 bases at V and 1 base at J, with 9 bases in the middle. The CDR3 consists of 14 residues. The germline gives CDR1 SGHVS, CDR2 FNYEAQ. CDR3 DNA: TGTGCCAGCAGTTTGGACGGGAACACCGGGGAGCTGTTTTTT. Translating gives CASSLDGNTGELFF.

The genes are TRBV6-5 and TRBJ2-5; a possible D gene is TRBD2 (5 bases). Trimming pared 6 bases from V and 3 bases from J, leaving 11 bases between. Per germline, CDR1 MNHEY and CDR2 SVGAGI. CDR3 size: 13 residues. The chain's CDR3 is CASSRRREETQYF. DNA for the CDR3: TGTGCCAGCAGCAGACGGCGGGAAGAGACCCAGTACTTC.